Listed below are T cell receptor beta chains from one sample, sequenced in a study of OX40 agonist ivuxolimab in advanced cancers. TCRdb's copy holds only in-frame clones and misses some; the assay was immunoSEQ multiplex PCR. The sample includes 100,000 or so clones, more than 75% of them seen just once. The sample was CD4+ or CD8+ T cells sorted from blood, taken in a trial of the OX40 agonist ivuxolimab. The receptor source for this set is an adult with an advanced solid tumor such as melanoma, head and neck, liver or kidney cancer. Each CDR3 is given with its conserved first and last residue. The D gene is left open where the match is weak. Expanded clones get a size class; other rows say once, few or many, or leave the size out.

v_gene: TRBV25-1
d_gene: .
j_gene: TRBJ2-3
abundance: .
CDR3nt: TGTGCCAGCAGTGAATCCAAACAGGGCAGAACAGATACGCAGTATTTT
CDR3aa: CASSESKQGRTDTQYF

v_gene: TRBV5-6
d_gene: .
j_gene: TRBJ1-6
abundance: .
CDR3nt: TGTGCCAGCAGCCCGGGACTGTCACCCCTCCACTTT
CDR3aa: CASSPGLSPLHF

v_gene: TRBV2
d_gene: .
j_gene: TRBJ2-2
abundance: few
CDR3nt: TGTGCCAGCAGTGAAGCGACCGGGTCTGGTGGGGAGCTGTTTTTT
CDR3aa: CASSEATGSGGELFF

v_gene: TRBV19
d_gene: TRBD1
j_gene: TRBJ1-1
abundance: .
CDR3nt: TGTGCCAGTGCGTGGGGACAGGCGAACACTGAAGCTTTCTTT
CDR3aa: CASAWGQANTEAFF

v_gene: TRBV5-6
d_gene: .
j_gene: TRBJ2-5
abundance: .
CDR3nt: TGTGCCAGCAGCTTGAGGTCTCCTGGGGAGACCCAGTACTTC
CDR3aa: CASSLRSPGETQYF

v_gene: TRBV5-1
d_gene: TRBD1
j_gene: TRBJ2-1
abundance: .
CDR3nt: TGCGCCAGCTCCAGACAGGGAGAGGGTGAGCAGTTCTTC
CDR3aa: CASSRQGEGEQFF

v_gene: TRBV11-3
d_gene: .
j_gene: TRBJ2-3
abundance: .
CDR3nt: TGTGCCAGCAGCTTAGGTGGCAACACAGATACGCAGTATTTT
CDR3aa: CASSLGGNTDTQYF

v_gene: TRBV6-6
d_gene: .
j_gene: TRBJ2-3
abundance: once
CDR3nt: TGTGCCAGCAGCTTACGTTGGGATACGCAGTATTTT
CDR3aa: CASSLRWDTQYF

v_gene: TRBV2
d_gene: TRBD2
j_gene: TRBJ2-3
abundance: .
CDR3nt: TGTGCGCTAGAGCTCGGACTAGAGATAACAGATACGCAGTATTTT
CDR3aa: CALELGLEITDTQYF

v_gene: TRBV4-2
d_gene: .
j_gene: TRBJ2-2
abundance: .
CDR3nt: TGTGCCAGCAGCCAAGAAACGGGTAACACCGGGGAGCTGTTTTTT
CDR3aa: CASSQETGNTGELFF

v_gene: TRBV5-1
d_gene: TRBD1
j_gene: TRBJ2-2
abundance: .
CDR3nt: TGCGCCAGCAGCTTGGAACAGGGGGGCGGCGGGGAGCTGTTTTTT
CDR3aa: CASSLEQGGGGELFF

v_gene: TRBV5-1
d_gene: .
j_gene: TRBJ1-1
abundance: .
CDR3nt: TGCGCCAGCAGCTGGATAGATCCAGGGACTGAAGCTTTCTTT
CDR3aa: CASSWIDPGTEAFF

v_gene: TRBV5-4
d_gene: .
j_gene: TRBJ2-7
abundance: .
CDR3nt: TGTGCCAGCAGCTCAGCGGGCCCGGGGAACGAGCAGTACTTC
CDR3aa: CASSSAGPGNEQYF

v_gene: TRBV5-1
d_gene: TRBD1
j_gene: TRBJ1-1
abundance: .
CDR3nt: TGCGCCAGCAGCACTACAGGGGATACTGAAGCTTTCTTT
CDR3aa: CASSTTGDTEAFF

v_gene: TRBV27
d_gene: TRBD2
j_gene: TRBJ2-3
abundance: .
CDR3nt: TGTGCCAGCAGTTTCTATGCCCTCGGGAAGAGCGGGAGAGGGGAGTATTTT
CDR3aa: CASSFYALGKSGRGEYF

v_gene: TRBV5-1
d_gene: .
j_gene: TRBJ2-7
abundance: .
CDR3nt: TGCGCCTCCGGGCGCCTGGGGGCCTACGAGCAGTACTTC
CDR3aa: CASGRLGAYEQYF

v_gene: TRBV5-1
d_gene: TRBD1
j_gene: TRBJ1-1
abundance: .
CDR3nt: TGCGCCAGCAACCCGACAGGGGGAGAAGCTGAAGCTTTCTTT
CDR3aa: CASNPTGGEAEAFF

v_gene: TRBV6-1
d_gene: TRBD2
j_gene: TRBJ2-3
abundance: .
CDR3nt: TGTGCCAGCACTATTGGCGGGAGGGAGTATGATACGCAGTATTTT
CDR3aa: CASTIGGREYDTQYF

v_gene: TRBV2
d_gene: TRBD1
j_gene: TRBJ2-3
abundance: .
CDR3nt: TGTGCCAGCAGAGACAGGGGTCATAGCACAGATACGCAGTATTTT
CDR3aa: CASRDRGHSTDTQYF

v_gene: TRBV7-3
d_gene: TRBD2
j_gene: TRBJ2-1
abundance: .
CDR3nt: TGTGCCAGCAGCCTCGAAGCGGGAGCCTACAATGAGCAGTTCTTC
CDR3aa: CASSLEAGAYNEQFF

v_gene: TRBV5-4
d_gene: TRBD2
j_gene: TRBJ2-7
abundance: once
CDR3nt: TGTGCCAGCAGCTTGGGACTAGCGGCCGCCTACGAGCAGTACTTC
CDR3aa: CASSLGLAAAYEQYF

v_gene: TRBV5-6
d_gene: .
j_gene: TRBJ1-5
abundance: .
CDR3nt: TGTGCCAGCAGCGCGAACAGTGGCAATCAGCCCCAGCATTTT
CDR3aa: CASSANSGNQPQHF

v_gene: TRBV30
d_gene: .
j_gene: TRBJ2-5
abundance: .
CDR3nt: TGTGCCTGGAGTGTTTACAGGGACCAGTACTTC
CDR3aa: CAWSVYRDQYF

v_gene: TRBV7-9
d_gene: .
j_gene: TRBJ2-2
abundance: .
CDR3nt: TGTGCCAGCAGCTTACTGGGACTTCCGAGCACCGGGGAGCTGTTTTTT
CDR3aa: CASSLLGLPSTGELFF

v_gene: TRBV20-1
d_gene: .
j_gene: TRBJ1-2
abundance: .
CDR3nt: TGCAGTGTCCCGGGATACACCTTC
CDR3aa: CSVPGYTF

v_gene: TRBV7-6
d_gene: TRBD1
j_gene: TRBJ1-5
abundance: once
CDR3nt: TGTGCCAGCAGCGAACGGACAGGGGAACAGCCCCAGCATTTT
CDR3aa: CASSERTGEQPQHF